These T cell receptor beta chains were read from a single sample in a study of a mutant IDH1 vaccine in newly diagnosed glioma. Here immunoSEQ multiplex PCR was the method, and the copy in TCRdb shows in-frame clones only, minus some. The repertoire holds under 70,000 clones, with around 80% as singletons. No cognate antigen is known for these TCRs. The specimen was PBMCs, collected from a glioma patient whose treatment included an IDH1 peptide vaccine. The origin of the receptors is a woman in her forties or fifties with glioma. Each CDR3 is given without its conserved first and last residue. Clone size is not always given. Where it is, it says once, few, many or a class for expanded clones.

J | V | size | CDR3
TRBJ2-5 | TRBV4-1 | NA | ASSQEEETQY
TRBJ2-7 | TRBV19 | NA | ASKGQGGREQY
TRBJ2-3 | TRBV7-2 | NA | ASSSLAGAVTDTQY
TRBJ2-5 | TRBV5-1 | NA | ASSLDRSRAQETQY
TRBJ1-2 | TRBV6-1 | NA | ASSEQEGAGYT
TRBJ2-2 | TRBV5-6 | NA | ASSFGGSNTGELF
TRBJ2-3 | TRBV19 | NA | ASSMTPGQGADTQY
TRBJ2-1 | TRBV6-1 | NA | ASSEQSGLLLSSYNEQF
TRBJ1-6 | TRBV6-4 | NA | ASSDRGNSPLH
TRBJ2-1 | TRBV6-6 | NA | ASSLVPTYYNEQF
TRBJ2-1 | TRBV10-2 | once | ASRTLGTEQF
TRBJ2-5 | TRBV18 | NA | ASSPGLGEPY
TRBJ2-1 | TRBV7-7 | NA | ASSPGLAGGIDEQF
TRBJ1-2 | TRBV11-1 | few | ASSFGPNYGYT
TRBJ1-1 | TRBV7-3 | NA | ASSPVRDTEAF
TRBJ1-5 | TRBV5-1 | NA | ASSFADRESQPQH
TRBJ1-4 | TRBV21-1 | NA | ASSKSPAGEEEKLF
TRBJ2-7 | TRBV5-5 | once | ASSTEYRSPGEQY
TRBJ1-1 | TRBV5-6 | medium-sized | ASSWGQTNTEAF
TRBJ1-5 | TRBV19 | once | ASSIWTGANQPQH
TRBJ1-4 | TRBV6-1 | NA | ASSAPGIILF
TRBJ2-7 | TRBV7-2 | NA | ASSFRDGSYEQY
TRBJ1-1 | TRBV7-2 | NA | ASSLASPGANTEAF
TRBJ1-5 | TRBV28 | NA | ASSSGQQGGQPQH
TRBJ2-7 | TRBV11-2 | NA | ASSLSRGRAYEQY
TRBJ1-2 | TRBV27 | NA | ASRRRDGSYGYT
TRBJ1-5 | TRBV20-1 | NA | SARGDQPQH
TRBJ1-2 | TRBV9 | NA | ASSAYT
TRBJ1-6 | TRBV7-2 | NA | ASSLEGSGNHSPLH
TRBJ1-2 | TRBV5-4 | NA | ASSVGTPGQGVGYT
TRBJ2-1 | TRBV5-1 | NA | ASSPSANNEQF
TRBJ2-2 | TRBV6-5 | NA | ASSYSIRGSGELF
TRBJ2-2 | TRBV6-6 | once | ASSYGGGITGELF
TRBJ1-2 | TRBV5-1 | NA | ASSETMNPDRAYGYT
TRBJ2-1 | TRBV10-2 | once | ASGEGGTGKYNEQF
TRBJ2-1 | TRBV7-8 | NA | ASSHGQGGLGENNEQF
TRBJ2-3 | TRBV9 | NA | ASSVGLAGVKTDTQY
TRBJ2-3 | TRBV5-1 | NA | ASSSGGTDTQY
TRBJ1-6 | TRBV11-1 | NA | ASSFSRELRDSPLH
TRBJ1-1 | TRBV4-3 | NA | ASSQGGGQGVEAF
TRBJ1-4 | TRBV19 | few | ASSIIPGTSGNEKLF
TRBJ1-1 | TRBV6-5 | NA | ASSYSYNLNTEAF
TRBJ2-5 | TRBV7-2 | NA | ASSLQRGKETQY
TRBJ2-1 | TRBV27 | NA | ASSLQSSYNEQF
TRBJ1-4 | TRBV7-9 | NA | ASSPFFAGTNEKLF
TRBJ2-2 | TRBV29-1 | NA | SVKAGRPNTGELF
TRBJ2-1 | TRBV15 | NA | ATSRELMAGGPGEQF
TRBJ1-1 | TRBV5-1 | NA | ASSLVTGTSMNTEAF
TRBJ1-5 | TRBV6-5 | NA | ASSYSKAANQPQH
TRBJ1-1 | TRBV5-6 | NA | ASTETGVMNTEAF
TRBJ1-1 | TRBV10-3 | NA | ATRSGEDTEAF
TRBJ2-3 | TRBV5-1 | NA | ASSLGDRGGTDTQY
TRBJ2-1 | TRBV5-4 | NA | ASSWQGISSYNEQF
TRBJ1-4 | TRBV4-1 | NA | ASSQAGNEKLF
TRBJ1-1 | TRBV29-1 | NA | SVAGYSEAF
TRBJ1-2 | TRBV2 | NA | ASSERAGYGYT
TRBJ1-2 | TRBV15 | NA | ATSYRVDYGYT